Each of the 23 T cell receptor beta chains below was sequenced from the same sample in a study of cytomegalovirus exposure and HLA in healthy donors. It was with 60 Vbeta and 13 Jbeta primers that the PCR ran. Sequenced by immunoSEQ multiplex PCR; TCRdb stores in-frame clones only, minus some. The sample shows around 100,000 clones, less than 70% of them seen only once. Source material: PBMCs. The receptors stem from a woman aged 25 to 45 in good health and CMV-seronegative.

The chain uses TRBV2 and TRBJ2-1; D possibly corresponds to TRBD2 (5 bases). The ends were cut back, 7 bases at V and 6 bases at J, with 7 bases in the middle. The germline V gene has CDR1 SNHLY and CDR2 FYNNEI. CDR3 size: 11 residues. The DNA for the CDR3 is TGTGCCAGCACAGGAGGCAATGAGCAGTTCTTC. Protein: CASTGGNEQFF.

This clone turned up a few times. CDR3 DNA: TGTGCCAGCAGCTTAGGGGCAGGGGGCGCTTACACGGACACCGGGGAGCTGTTTTTT. It translates to CASSLGAGGAYTDTGELFF. V is TRBV7-6 and J is TRBJ2-2; 8 positions agree with TRBD1. The germline V gene encodes CDR1 SGHVS and CDR2 FNYEAQ. The CDR3 totals 19 residues. V lost 1 base to trimming and J lost 3 bases; unmatched junction nucleotides: 13.

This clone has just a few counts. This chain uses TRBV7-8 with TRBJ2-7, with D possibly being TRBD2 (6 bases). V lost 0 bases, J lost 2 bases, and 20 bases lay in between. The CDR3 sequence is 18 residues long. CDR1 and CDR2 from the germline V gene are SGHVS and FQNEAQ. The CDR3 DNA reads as TGTGCCAGCAGCTTAGCGGAGGGGCAGCGGAGTCCGACCTACGAGCAGTACTTC. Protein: CASSLAEGQRSPTYEQYF.

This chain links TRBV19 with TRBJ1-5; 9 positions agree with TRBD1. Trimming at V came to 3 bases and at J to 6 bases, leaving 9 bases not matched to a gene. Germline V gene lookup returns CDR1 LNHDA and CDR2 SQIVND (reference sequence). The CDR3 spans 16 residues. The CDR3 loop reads CASSIRGQGVTQPQHF. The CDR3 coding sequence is TGTGCCAGTAGTATTCGGGGACAGGGAGTGACTCAGCCCCAGCATTTT.

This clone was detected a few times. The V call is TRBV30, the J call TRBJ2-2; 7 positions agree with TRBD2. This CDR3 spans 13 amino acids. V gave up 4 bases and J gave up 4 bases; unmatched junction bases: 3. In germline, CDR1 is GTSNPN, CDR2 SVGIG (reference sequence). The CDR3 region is CAWTSGRTGELFF. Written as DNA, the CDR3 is TGTGCCTGGACTAGCGGTCGCACCGGGGAGCTGTTTTTT.

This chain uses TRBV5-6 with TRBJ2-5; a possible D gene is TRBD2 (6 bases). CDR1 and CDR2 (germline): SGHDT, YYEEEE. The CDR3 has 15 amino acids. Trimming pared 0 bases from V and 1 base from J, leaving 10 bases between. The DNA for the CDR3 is TGTGCCAGCAGCTTGGTGGACGGGAGCCAAGAGACCCAGTACTTC. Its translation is CASSLVDGSQETQYF.

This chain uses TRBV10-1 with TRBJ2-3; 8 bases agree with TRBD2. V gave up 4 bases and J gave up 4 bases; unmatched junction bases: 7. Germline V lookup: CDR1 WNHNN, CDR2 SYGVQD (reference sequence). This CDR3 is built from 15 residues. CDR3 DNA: TGCGCCAGCAGTGCGGACAGCGGGAGTGCAGATACGCAGTATTTT. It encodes CASSADSGSADTQYF.

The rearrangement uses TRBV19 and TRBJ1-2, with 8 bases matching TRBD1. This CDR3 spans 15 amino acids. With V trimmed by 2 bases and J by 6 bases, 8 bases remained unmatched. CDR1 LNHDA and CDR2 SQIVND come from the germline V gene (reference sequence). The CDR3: CASSIRNGQGNGYTF. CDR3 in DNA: TGTGCCAGTAGTATACGAAATGGACAGGGTAATGGCTACACCTTC.

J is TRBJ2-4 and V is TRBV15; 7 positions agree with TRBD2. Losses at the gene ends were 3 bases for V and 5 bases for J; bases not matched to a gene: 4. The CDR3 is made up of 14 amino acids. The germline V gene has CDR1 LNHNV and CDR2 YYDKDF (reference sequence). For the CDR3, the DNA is TGTGCCACCAGCAGCGGGAGGACACAAAACATTCAGTACTTC. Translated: CATSSGRTQNIQYF.

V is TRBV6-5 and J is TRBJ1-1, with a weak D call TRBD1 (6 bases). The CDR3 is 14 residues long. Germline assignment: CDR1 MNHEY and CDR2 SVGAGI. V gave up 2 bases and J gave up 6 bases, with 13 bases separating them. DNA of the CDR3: TGTGCCAGCAGTTACCGACAGGTAACGGCTGAAGCTTTCTTT. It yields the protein CASSYRQVTAEAFF.

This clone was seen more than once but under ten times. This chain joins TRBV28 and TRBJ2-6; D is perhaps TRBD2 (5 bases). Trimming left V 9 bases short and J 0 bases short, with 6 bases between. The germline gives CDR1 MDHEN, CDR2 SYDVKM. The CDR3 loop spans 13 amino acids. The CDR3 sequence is CASGSSGANVLTF. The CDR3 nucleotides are TGTGCCAGTGGGAGCTCTGGGGCCAACGTCCTGACTTTC.

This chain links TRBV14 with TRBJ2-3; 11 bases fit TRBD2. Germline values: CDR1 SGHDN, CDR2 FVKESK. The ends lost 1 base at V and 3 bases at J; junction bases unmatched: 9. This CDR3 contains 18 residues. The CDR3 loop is CASSQGLRLAGGTDTQYF. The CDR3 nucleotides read TGTGCCAGCAGCCAAGGGTTACGGCTAGCGGGAGGAACAGATACGCAGTATTTT.

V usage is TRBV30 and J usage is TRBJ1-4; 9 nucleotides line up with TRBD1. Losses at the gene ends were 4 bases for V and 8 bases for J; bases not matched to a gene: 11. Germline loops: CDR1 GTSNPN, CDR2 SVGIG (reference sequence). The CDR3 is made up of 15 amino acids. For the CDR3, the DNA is TGTGCCTGGAATGAACAGGGGGCCTCTAGAGAAAAACTGTTTTTT. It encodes CAWNEQGASREKLFF.

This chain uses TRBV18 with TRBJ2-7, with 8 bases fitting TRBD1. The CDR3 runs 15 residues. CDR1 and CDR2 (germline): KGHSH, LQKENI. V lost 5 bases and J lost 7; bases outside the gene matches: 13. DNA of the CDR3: TGTGCCAGCTCATTCGGACAGGGAAGGGGTTGGGAGCAGTACTTC. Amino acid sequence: CASSFGQGRGWEQYF. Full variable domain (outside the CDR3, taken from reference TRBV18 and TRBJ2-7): NAGVMQNPRHLVRRRGQEARLRCSPMKGHSHVYWYRQLPEEGLKFMVYLQKENIIDESGMPKERFSAEFPKEGPSILRIQQVVRGDSAAYFCASSFGQGRGWEQYFGPGTRLTVT.

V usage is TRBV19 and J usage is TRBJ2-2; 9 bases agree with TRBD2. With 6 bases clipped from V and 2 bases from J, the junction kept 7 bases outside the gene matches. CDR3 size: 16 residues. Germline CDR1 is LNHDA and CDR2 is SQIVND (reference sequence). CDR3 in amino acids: CASRPSGTSNTGELFF. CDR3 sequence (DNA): TGTGCCAGTAGACCCTCCGGGACTAGCAACACCGGGGAGCTGTTTTTT.

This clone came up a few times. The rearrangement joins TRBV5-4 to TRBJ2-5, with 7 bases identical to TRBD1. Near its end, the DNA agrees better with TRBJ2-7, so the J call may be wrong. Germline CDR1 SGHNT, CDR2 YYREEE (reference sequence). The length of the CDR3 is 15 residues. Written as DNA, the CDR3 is TGTGCCAGCAGCCGGTCGGGACAGAGCTCCTACGAGCAGTACTTC. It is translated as CASSRSGQSSYEQYF.

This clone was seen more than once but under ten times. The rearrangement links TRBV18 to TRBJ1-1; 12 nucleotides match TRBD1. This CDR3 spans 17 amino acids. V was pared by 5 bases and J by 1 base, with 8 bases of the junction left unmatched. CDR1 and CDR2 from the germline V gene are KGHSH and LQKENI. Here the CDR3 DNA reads TGTGCCAGCTCAGGCCGGGACAGGGGGCGCTGGAACACTGAAGCTTTCTTT. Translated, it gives CASSGRDRGRWNTEAFF.

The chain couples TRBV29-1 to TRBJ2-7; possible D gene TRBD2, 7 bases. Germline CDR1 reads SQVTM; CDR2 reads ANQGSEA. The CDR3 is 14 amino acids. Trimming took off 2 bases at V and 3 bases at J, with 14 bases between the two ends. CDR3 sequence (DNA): TGCAGCGTTGAACTGGCGGGGGCAGGCTACGAGCAGTACTTC. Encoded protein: CSVELAGAGYEQYF.

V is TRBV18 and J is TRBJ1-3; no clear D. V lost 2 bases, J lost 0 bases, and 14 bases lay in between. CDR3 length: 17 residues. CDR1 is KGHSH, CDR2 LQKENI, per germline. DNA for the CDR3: TGTGCCAGCTCACCAAGAGGAGGTGGGGACTCTGGAAACACCATATATTTT. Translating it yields CASSPRGGGDSGNTIYF.

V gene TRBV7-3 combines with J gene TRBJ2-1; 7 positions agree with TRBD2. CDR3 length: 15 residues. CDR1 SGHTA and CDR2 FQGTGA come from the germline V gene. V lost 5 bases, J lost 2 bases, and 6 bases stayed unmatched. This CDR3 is CASSPQAGAYNEQFF. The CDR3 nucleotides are TGTGCCAGCAGCCCCCAGGCGGGAGCCTACAATGAGCAGTTCTTC.

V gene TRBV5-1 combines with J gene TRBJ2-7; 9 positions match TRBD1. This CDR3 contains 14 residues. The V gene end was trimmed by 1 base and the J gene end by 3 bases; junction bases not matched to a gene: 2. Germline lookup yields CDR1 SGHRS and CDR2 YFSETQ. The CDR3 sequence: CASSLKGQGYEQYF. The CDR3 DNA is TGCGCCAGCAGCTTGAAGGGACAGGGCTACGAGCAGTACTTC.

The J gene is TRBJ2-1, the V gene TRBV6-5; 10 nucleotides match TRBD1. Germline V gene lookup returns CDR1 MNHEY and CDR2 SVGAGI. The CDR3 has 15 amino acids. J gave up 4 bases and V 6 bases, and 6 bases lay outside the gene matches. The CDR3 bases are TGTGCCAGCAGGATGACAGGGGGCGTTTACAATGAGCAGTTCTTC. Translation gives CASRMTGGVYNEQFF.

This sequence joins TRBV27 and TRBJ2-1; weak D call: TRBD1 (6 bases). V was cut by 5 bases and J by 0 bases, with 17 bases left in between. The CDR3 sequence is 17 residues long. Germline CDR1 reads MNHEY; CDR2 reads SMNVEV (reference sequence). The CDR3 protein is CASSPRTVRASYNEQFF. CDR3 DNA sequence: TGTGCCAGCAGTCCACGGACAGTGAGGGCCTCCTACAATGAGCAGTTCTTC.